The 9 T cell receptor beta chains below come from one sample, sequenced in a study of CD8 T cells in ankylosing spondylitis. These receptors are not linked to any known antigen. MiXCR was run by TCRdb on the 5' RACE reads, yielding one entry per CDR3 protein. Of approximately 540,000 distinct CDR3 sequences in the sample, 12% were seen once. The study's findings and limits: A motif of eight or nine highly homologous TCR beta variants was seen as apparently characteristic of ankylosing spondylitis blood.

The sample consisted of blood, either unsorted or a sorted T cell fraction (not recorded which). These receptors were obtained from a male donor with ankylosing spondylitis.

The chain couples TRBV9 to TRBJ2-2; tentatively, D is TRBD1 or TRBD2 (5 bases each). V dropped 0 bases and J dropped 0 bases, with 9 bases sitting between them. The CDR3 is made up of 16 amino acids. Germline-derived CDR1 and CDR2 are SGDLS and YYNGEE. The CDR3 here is CASSVVGRTNTGELFF. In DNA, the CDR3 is TGTGCCAGCAGCGTAGTGGGACGGACGAACACCGGGGAGCTGTTTTTT.

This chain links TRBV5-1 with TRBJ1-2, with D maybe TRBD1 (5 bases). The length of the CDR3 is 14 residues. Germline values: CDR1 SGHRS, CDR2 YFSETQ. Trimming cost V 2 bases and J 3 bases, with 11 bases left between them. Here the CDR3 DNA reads TGCGCCAGCAGCTTTACTGACAGACACTATGGCTACACCTTC. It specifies CASSFTDRHYGYTF.

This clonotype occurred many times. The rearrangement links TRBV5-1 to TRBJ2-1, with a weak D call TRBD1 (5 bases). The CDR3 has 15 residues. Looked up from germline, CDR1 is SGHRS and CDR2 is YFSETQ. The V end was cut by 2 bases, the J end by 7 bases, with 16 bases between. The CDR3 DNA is TGCGCCAGCAGCTTCTCAACAGGAGAATGGAATGAGCAGTTCTTC. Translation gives CASSFSTGEWNEQFF.

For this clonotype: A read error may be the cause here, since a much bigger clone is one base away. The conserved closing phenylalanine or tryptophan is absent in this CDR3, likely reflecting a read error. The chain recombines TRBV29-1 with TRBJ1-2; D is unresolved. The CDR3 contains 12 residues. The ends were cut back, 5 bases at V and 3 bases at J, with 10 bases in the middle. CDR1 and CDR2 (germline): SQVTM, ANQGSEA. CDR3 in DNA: TGCAGCGTTACCCGGGCGGACTATGGCTACACCTAC. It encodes CSVTRADYGYTY.

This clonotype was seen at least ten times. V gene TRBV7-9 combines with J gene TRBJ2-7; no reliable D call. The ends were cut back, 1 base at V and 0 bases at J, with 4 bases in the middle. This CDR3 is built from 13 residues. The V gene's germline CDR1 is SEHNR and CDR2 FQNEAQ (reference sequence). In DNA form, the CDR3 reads TGTGCCAGCAGCTTAGACAGCTCCTACGAGCAGTACGTC. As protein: CASSLDSSYEQYV.

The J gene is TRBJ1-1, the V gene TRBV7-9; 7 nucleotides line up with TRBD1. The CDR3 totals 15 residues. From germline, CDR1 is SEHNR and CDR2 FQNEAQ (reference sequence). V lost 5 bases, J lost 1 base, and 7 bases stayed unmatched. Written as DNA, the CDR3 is TGTGCCAGCAGCCTCCTGGGACAGCAGAACACTGAAGCTTTCTTT. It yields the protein CASSLLGQQNTEAFF.

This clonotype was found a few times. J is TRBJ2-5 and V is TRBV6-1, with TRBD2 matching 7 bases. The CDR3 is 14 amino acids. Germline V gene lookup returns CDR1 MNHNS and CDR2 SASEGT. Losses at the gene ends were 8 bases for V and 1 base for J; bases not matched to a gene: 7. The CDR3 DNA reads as TGTGCCAGCTCAATAACTAGCGCCCAAGAGACCCAGTACTTC. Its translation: CASSITSAQETQYF.

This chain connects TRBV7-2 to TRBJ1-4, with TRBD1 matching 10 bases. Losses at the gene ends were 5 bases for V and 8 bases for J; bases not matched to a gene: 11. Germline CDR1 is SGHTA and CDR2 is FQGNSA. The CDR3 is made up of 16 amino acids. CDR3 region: CASSQPRTGGLEKLFF. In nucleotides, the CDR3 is TGTGCCAGCAGCCAACCGCGGACAGGGGGATTGGAAAAACTGTTTTTT. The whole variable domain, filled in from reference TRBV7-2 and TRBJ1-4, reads GAGVSQSPSNKVTEKGKDVELRCDPISGHTALYWYRQSLGQGLEFLIYFQGNSAPDKSGLPSDRFSAERTGGSVSTLTIQRTQQEDSAVYLCASSQPRTGGLEKLFFGSGTQLSVL.

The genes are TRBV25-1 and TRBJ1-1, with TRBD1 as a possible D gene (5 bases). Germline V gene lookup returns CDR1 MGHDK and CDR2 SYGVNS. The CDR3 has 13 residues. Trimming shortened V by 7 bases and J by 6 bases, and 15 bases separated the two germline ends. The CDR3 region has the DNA TGTGCCAGCACCCGGGAGGGGCCCCCTGAAGCTTTCTTT. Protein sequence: CASTREGPPEAFF.